This TCR beta chain was recorded in a study of blood T cell repertoires in COVID-19 (dated by TCRdb to about 2020). In terms of the full investigation: Samples covering the acute and convalescent phases of COVID-19 were provided by collaborators in the United States, Italy and Spain. The material from the prospective study consisted of cDNA or gDNA derived from T cells, B-cell-depleted T cells, or PBMCs. Deeply sampled blood TCRbeta repertoires from subjects exposed to, actively infected with, or recovered from COVID-19 were included in the dataset. The repertoires were made available in a free public database intended to serve as a resource for research on the immune response to SARS-CoV-2. The samples were drawn from two sources: the first 160 participants of the ongoing ImmuneRACE study, and 1,254 subjects contributed by 6 global collaborators. The sample metadata nearly always contained a de-identified subject ID, COVID-19 status, age in years and sex. HLA class I and class II types, where available, came from metadata supplied by the sample provider rather than from assay-based typing.

TCRbeta CDR3 regions were amplified from genomic DNA by means of the immunoSEQ Assay, a bias-controlled multiplex PCR. The published analysis was carried out like this. The number of nucleated cells in each sample was estimated from the amplification of reference gene primers within the assay. To quantify the absolute abundance of each unique TCRbeta CDR3 rearrangement, sequence reads were collapsed and filtered. For each sample, productive Simpson clonality was calculated as the square root of Simpson's diversity index over productive rearrangements. TCRdb mirrors the immuneACCESS table, restricted to in-frame sequences. Some clones are absent from its copies; in checked studies, under half trace to an unresolved V gene, and the reason for the others is unknown. V and J calls and clone size are given by that table; D and trimming were obtained from the DNA. The table for this sample lists about 65,000 clones; approximately 80% of them were counted only once. 14% to 15% of the sample is in the top ten clones.

The CDR3 sequence holds 14 residues, the cysteine and phenylalanine included. The DNA shown is the 42-base CDR3, in frame from base 1. Reading the germline V gene (reference sequence) gives CDR1 LGHDT and CDR2 YNNKEL. V gives up 5 bases and J gives up 0 bases, and the segment between their germline ends measures 11 bases. This clone was counted only a few times. No cognate antigen has been identified for it. Base qualities are missing; no much larger clone stands one base away. Collaborating institutions collected whole blood in K2EDTA tubes following their own protocols. Collaborator samples were shipped for TCRbeta analysis as frozen whole blood, isolated PBMCs, or DNA extracted from either sample type. The paper's findings and limits, for the study overall: The quantity of clinical and demographic metadata differed by source and by participant and was supplied without curation.

The clonotype originates from an elderly man with acute or convalescent COVID-19. The rearranged segments are TRBV3-1 (or the pseudogene TRBV3-2) and TRBJ2-7; 6 matching bases give a weak D call of TRBD1. The material sequenced was peripheral blood. Read as DNA, the sequence is TGTGCCAGCAGCAACAGGGTTAGCTCCTACGAGCAGTACTTC. It is translated as CASSNRVSSYEQYF.